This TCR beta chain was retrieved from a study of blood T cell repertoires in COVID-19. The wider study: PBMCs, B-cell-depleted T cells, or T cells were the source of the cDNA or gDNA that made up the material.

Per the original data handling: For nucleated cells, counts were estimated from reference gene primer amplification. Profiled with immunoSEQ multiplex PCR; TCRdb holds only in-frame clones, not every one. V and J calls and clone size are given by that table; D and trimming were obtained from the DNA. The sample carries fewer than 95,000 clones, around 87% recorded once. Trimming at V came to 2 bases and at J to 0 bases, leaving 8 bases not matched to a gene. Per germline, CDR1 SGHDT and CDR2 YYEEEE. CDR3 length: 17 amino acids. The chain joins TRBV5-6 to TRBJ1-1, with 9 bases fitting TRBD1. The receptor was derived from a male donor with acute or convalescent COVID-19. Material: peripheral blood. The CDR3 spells CASSLTGGAHMNTEAFF. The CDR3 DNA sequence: TGTGCCAGCAGCTTAACAGGGGGCGCTCACATGAACACTGAAGCTTTCTTT.